The 28 T cell receptor beta chains below all came from one sample that was sequenced in a study of cytomegalovirus exposure and HLA in healthy donors. Assay used: immunoSEQ multiplex PCR; TCRdb lists only in-frame clones, some missing. This table holds approximately 270,000 clones, 80% to 90% found once. The sequenced sample was PBMCs. These receptors all come from a woman aged 18-29 years in good health and CMV-seronegative.

The chain combines TRBV2 with TRBJ1-1; D perhaps matches TRBD1 (5 bases). This CDR3 comprises 12 residues. The ends were cut back, 6 bases at V and 6 bases at J, with 11 bases in the middle. The germline V gene has CDR1 SNHLY and CDR2 FYNNEI. The DNA for the CDR3 is TGTGCCAGCAGGGCTGACAGCTCTGAAGCTTTCTTT. This translates into CASRADSSEAFF.

The DNA of the CDR3 is TGTGCCAGCAGCGTACGGATAGCGAGTAGCGATGAGCAGTTCTTC. Its translation is CASSVRIASSDEQFF. V gene TRBV9 combines with J gene TRBJ2-1, with D possibly matching TRBD2 (5 bases). The germline CDR1 and CDR2 sequences are SGDLS and YYNGEE. CDR3 length: 15 residues. The V end lost 1 base, the J end lost 8 bases, and 16 bases lay between the germline ends.

The chain recombines TRBV6-4 with TRBJ2-7, with 8 bases fitting TRBD2. Losses at the gene ends were 4 bases for V and 3 bases for J; bases not matched to a gene: 5. The length of the CDR3 is 14 residues. Germline CDR1 is MRHNA and CDR2 is SNTAGT. This chain's CDR3 is CASSATSASYEQYF. In nucleotides, the CDR3 is TGTGCCAGCAGTGCGACTAGCGCCAGCTACGAGCAGTACTTC.

This chain connects TRBV27 to TRBJ2-7; TRBD2 matches 9 bases. This CDR3 region has 17 residues. V shed 3 bases and J 4 bases; nucleotides not matched to a gene: 13. Germline V gene sequence: CDR1 MNHEY, CDR2 SMNVEV (reference sequence). This chain's CDR3 is CASSFSTSGGRVYEQYF. Written as DNA, the CDR3 is TGTGCCAGCAGTTTCTCGACTAGCGGTGGAAGAGTGTACGAGCAGTACTTC.

The chain links TRBV5-1 to TRBJ1-2; TRBD1 might be the D (5 bases). Deletions cut 4 bases from V and 4 bases from J, with 14 bases between. This CDR3 contains 14 residues. CDR1 is SGHRS, CDR2 YFSETQ, per germline. The CDR3 nucleotides are TGCGCCAGCAGCCCGGACATTTCCTCCTATGGCTACACCTTC. It specifies CASSPDISSYGYTF.

V gene TRBV7-3 combines with J gene TRBJ1-2; TRBD1 might be the D (6 bases). The CDR3 totals 13 residues. Germline-derived CDR1 and CDR2 are SGHTA and FQGTGA. V was pared by 5 bases and J by 2 bases, with 9 bases between. The CDR3 here is CASSPGVNYGYTF. The CDR3 DNA follows: TGTGCCAGCAGCCCAGGGGTAAACTATGGCTACACCTTC. Full variable domain (rest looked up from reference TRBV7-3 and TRBJ1-2): GAGVSQTPSNKVTEKGKYVELRCDPISGHTALYWYRQSLGQGPEFLIYFQGTGAADDSGLPNDRFFAVRPEGSVSTLKIQRTERGDSAVYLCASSPGVNYGYTFGSGTRLTVV.

V usage is TRBV5-6 and J usage is TRBJ2-7; tentatively, D is TRBD2 (5 bases). CDR1 and CDR2 from the germline V gene are SGHDT and YYEEEE. Trimming pared 3 bases from V and 2 bases from J, leaving 12 bases between. The CDR3 is 14 residues long. CDR3 nucleotide sequence: TGTGCCAGCAGCTCCAGGACTGTAACCTACGAGCAGTACTTC. Its translation is CASSSRTVTYEQYF.

This chain uses TRBV6-5 with TRBJ2-3; D is possibly TRBD1 (5 bases). The germline gives CDR1 MNHEY, CDR2 SVGAGI. V dropped 0 bases and J dropped 2 bases, with 9 bases sitting between them. This CDR3 is 15 amino acids long. In DNA, the CDR3 is TGTGCCAGCAGTTACTCAGGCAGGGCCACAGATACGCAGTATTTT. Translating it yields CASSYSGRATDTQYF.

The chain couples TRBV5-1 to TRBJ1-1; D is uncertain. V was shortened by 5 bases and J by 1 base, with 6 bases between the two germline ends. Germline CDR1 SGHRS, CDR2 YFSETQ. The CDR3 spans 12 residues. For the CDR3, the DNA is TGCGCCAGCAGTGTCGGGAACACTGAAGCTTTCTTT. This codes for CASSVGNTEAFF.

V and J are TRBV9 and TRBJ2-7; 7 bases map to TRBD2. The germline CDR1 and CDR2 sequences are SGDLS and YYNGEE. The CDR3 extends over 14 amino acids. J was trimmed by 4 bases and V by 2 bases; bases with no gene match: 6. DNA of the CDR3: TGTGCCAGCAGCGTCGGACTAGTCGGGTACGAGCAGTACTTC. It yields the protein CASSVGLVGYEQYF.

This clone was counted a single time. This chain joins TRBV7-8 and TRBJ1-2; possibly TRBD1 for D (5 bases). Germline CDR1 reads SGHVS; CDR2 reads FQNEAQ. The CDR3 is 17 residues long. Deletions cut 1 base from V and 4 bases from J, with 19 bases between. CDR3 sequence: CASSLELLSGSGYGYTF. The CDR3 nucleotides read TGTGCCAGCAGCTTAGAATTGCTTTCAGGGTCCGGCTATGGCTACACCTTC.

This clone was counted once. The J gene is TRBJ1-1, the V gene TRBV2; D not certain. The CDR3 is 17 amino acids. Germline loops: CDR1 SNHLY, CDR2 FYNNEI. Trimming shortened V by 3 bases and J by 0 bases, and 17 bases separated the two germline ends. The CDR3, as DNA: TGTGCCAGCAGTGATCGTGAGGGATTGGGCATGAACACTGAAGCTTTCTTT. It encodes CASSDREGLGMNTEAFF.

This clone showed up just once. DNA of the CDR3: TGTGCCAGCAGCTTAGATCTAGCGGGAATGTTCTTC. It yields the protein CASSLDLAGMFF. J is TRBJ2-1 and V is TRBV11-3; TRBD2 matches at 9 bases. This CDR3 is 12 amino acids long. Germline loops: CDR1 SGHNT, CDR2 YENEEA. V shed 0 bases and J 15 bases; nucleotides not matched to a gene: 3.

The rearrangement joins TRBV19 to TRBJ1-2; TRBD1 matches 9 bases. From germline, CDR1 is LNHDA and CDR2 SQIVND (reference sequence). The V gene end was trimmed by 5 bases and the J gene end by 4 bases; junction bases not matched to a gene: 5. This CDR3 spans 14 amino acids. This CDR3 is CASSSSGQGYGYTF. The CDR3 nucleotides read TGTGCCAGTAGTTCTTCGGGACAGGGCTATGGCTACACCTTC.

J is TRBJ2-2 and V is TRBV27, with 8 bases identical to TRBD1. The V gene's germline CDR1 is MNHEY and CDR2 SMNVEV (reference sequence). V gave up 6 bases and J gave up 4 bases; unmatched junction bases: 7. This CDR3 has 15 amino acids. The CDR3 sequence is CASSAGTGTTGELFF. In nucleotides, the CDR3 is TGTGCCAGCAGCGCCGGGACAGGAACCACCGGGGAGCTGTTTTTT.

The V and J genes are TRBV2 and TRBJ1-5; TRBD1 aligns across 7 bases. This CDR3 has 14 amino acids. The V segment lost 6 bases and the J segment 7 bases; nucleotides outside the gene matches: 9. Germline V gene lookup returns CDR1 SNHLY and CDR2 FYNNEI. The CDR3 reads CASREGTERQPQHF. DNA of the CDR3: TGTGCCAGCAGGGAGGGGACAGAGAGACAGCCCCAGCATTTT.

CDR3 region: CASSPGTANSPLHF. CDR3 bases: TGTGCCAGCAGCCCCGGGACAGCAAATTCACCCCTCCACTTT. The chain carries TRBV7-9 and TRBJ1-6, with 7 bases aligning to TRBD1. CDR1 and CDR2 (germline): SEHNR, FQNEAQ (reference sequence). J gave up 7 bases and V 5 bases, and 5 bases lay outside the gene matches. The CDR3 loop spans 14 amino acids.

The chain recombines TRBV11-2 with TRBJ1-1, with 7 bases fitting TRBD1. The CDR3 length is 14 residues. Unmatched junction bases numbered 5, after V lost 5 bases and J lost 2 bases. Per the germline V gene, CDR1 is SGHAT and CDR2 is FQNNGV. Here the CDR3 reads CASSVGQPNTEAFF. The DNA of the CDR3 is TGTGCCAGCAGCGTGGGACAGCCTAACACTGAAGCTTTCTTT.

The CDR3 bases are TGTGCCTGGAGTGTACAAGCGGGGCCCTACGAGCAGTACTTC. As protein: CAWSVQAGPYEQYF. V usage is TRBV30 and J usage is TRBJ2-7, with 7 bases aligning to TRBD2. The CDR3 runs to 14 residues. Germline CDR1 and CDR2: GTSNPN and SVGIG (reference sequence). V lost 0 bases and J lost 2; bases outside the gene matches: 4.

The J gene is TRBJ1-1, the V gene TRBV5-1; 10 nucleotides match TRBD1. Germline loops: CDR1 SGHRS, CDR2 YFSETQ. This CDR3 spans 18 amino acids. The V and J ends lost 5 bases and 0 bases, in that order; junction bases with no gene match: 13. The CDR3 DNA sequence: TGCGCCAGCAGTTTAGGTCGGGGGACAGGGGTAATGAACACTGAAGCTTTCTTT. This codes for CASSLGRGTGVMNTEAFF.

The V and J genes are TRBV19 and TRBJ2-7; D is possibly TRBD1 (6 bases). Germline CDR1 is LNHDA and CDR2 is SQIVND (reference sequence). V lost 3 bases, J lost 0 bases, and 12 bases lay in between. This CDR3 is built from 15 residues. CDR3 nucleotide sequence: TGTGCCAGTAGTATTCAGACGGGACACTCCTACGAGCAGTACTTC. This sequence encodes CASSIQTGHSYEQYF.

The chain joins TRBV6-5 to TRBJ1-2, with a tentative D call TRBD1 (6 bases). Per germline, CDR1 MNHEY and CDR2 SVGAGI. This CDR3 region has 12 residues. With 4 bases removed from V and 8 bases from J, the gap between germline ends came to 11 bases. The CDR3 DNA reads TGTGCCAGCAGTTTTAACAGGGAAGGCTACACCTTC. Translation gives CASSFNREGYTF.

The chain links TRBV30 to TRBJ2-5; a weak D match, TRBD2 (6 bases). Germline V CDR1 and CDR2: GTSNPN, SVGIG (reference sequence). The V gene lost 3 bases and the J gene lost 5 bases, with 16 bases spanning the gap. This CDR3 has 14 residues. Here the CDR3 DNA reads TGTGCCTGGAGAGAAGGCCGGGAGTGGGAGACCCAGTACTTC. This sequence encodes CAWREGREWETQYF. The full variable domain, in which reference TRBV30 and TRBJ2-5 provide the parts outside the CDR3, is SQTIHQWPATLVQPVGSPLSLECTVEGTSNPNLYWYRQAAGRGLQLLFYSVGIGQISSEVPQNLSASRPQDRQFILSSKKLLLSDSGFYLCAWREGREWETQYFGPGTRLLVL.

The gene calls are TRBV27 and TRBJ2-1, with TRBD1 identical over 8 bases. V was pared by 6 bases and J by 6 bases, with 7 bases of the junction left unmatched. Germline-derived CDR1 and CDR2 are MNHEY and SMNVEV (reference sequence). The CDR3 loop spans 14 amino acids. The CDR3 region is CASSRPTGGNEQFF. The CDR3 bases are TGTGCCAGCAGCCGCCCCACAGGGGGCAATGAGCAGTTCTTC.

The V and J genes are TRBV18 and TRBJ1-5, with 9 bases lining up with TRBD1. CDR3 length: 16 residues. Germline CDR1 reads KGHSH; CDR2 reads LQKENI. The V gene end was trimmed by 0 bases and the J gene end by 4 bases; junction bases not matched to a gene: 4. CDR3 in amino acids: CASSPPGQGFNQPQHF. For the CDR3, the DNA is TGTGCCAGCTCACCACCCGGACAGGGGTTTAATCAGCCCCAGCATTTT.

V usage is TRBV29-1 and J usage is TRBJ1-2; D perhaps matches TRBD1 (6 bases). CDR3 length: 12 amino acids. The germline CDR1 and CDR2 sequences are SQVTM and ANQGSEA. The V end was cut by 0 bases, the J end by 8 bases, with 10 bases between. CDR3 sequence reads: CSVEEGAGGYTF. CDR3 nucleotides: TGCAGCGTTGAAGAGGGGGCAGGGGGCTACACCTTC.

This clone has a single count. The rearrangement joins TRBV14 to TRBJ2-3; 12 positions agree with TRBD2. The CDR3 is made up of 14 amino acids. The germline CDR1 and CDR2 sequences are SGHDN and FVKESK. Trimming took 3 bases from V and 7 from J; bases not matched to a gene: 2. The CDR3 sequence is CASSQTSGSHTQYF. Written as DNA, the CDR3 is TGTGCCAGCAGCCAGACTAGCGGGAGCCATACGCAGTATTTT.

J is TRBJ2-7 and V is TRBV7-5; TRBD1, the table's D call, was not compared with the DNA. TRBV7-5 is annotated as a pseudogene. The CDR3 has 14 amino acids. The CDR3 DNA sequence: TGTGCCAGAAGCCCGACCGGGACAGGGAACGAGCAGTACTTC. Protein: CARSPTGTGNEQYF.